The rows below give T cell receptor beta chains drawn from one sample of a study of T cells after yellow fever vaccination. Via MiXCR, TCRdb re-called the 5' RACE reads, giving one row per CDR3 protein. The sample has hundreds of thousands of distinct CDR3 sequences; 6.2% are singletons. Sequences were derived from PBMCs, sampled 5 days after the yellow fever booster vaccination. These receptors were taken from a man aged 25 to 45 who received the YFV17D yellow fever vaccine. Each CDR3 is given with its conserved first and last residue. A D gene is named only where the DNA matches it firmly. Clone size is stated in some rows and not others, as once, few, many or a class when expanded.

clone_size j_call v_call d_call cdr3_aa cdr3_nt
few TRBJ2-5 TRBV3-1 NA CASSQPIEETQYF TGTGCCAGCAGCCAACCGATCGAAGAGACCCAGTACTTC
few TRBJ2-1 TRBV27 NA CASSSSAHNEQFF TGTGCCAGCAGTTCGAGCGCGCACAATGAGCAGTTCTTC
many TRBJ2-5 TRBV4-2 NA CASSQGAASQETQYF TGTGCCAGCAGCCAAGGGGCAGCTTCCCAAGAGACCCAGTACTTC
few TRBJ2-4 TRBV27 NA CASISGRGTKNIQYF TGTGCCAGCATCTCAGGCCGGGGGACCAAAAACATTCAGTACTTC
NA TRBJ2-3 TRBV4-3 TRBD2 CASSQTSIAGTDTQYF TGCGCCAGCAGCCAGACTAGTATAGCGGGGACAGATACGCAGTATTTT
few TRBJ2-7 TRBV11-2 TRBD2 CASSFRKPGTSGRSEQYF TGTGCCAGCAGCTTCAGAAAACCTGGGACTAGCGGGAGGAGCGAGCAGTACTTC
few TRBJ2-3 TRBV15 TRBD1 CATSRRGTDTDTQYF TGTGCCACCAGCAGACGAGGGACAGACACAGATACGCAGTATTTT
NA TRBJ2-7 TRBV5-1 NA CASSSTASSYEQYF TGCGCCAGCAGCTCGACGGCGAGCTCCTACGAGCAGTACTTC
many TRBJ2-4 TRBV29-1 NA CSVETGNIQYF TGCAGCGTTGAAACGGGGAACATTCAGTACTTC
NA TRBJ2-1 TRBV7-6 NA CASSSVARYEQFF TGTGCCAGCAGCTCCGTGGCCCGCTATGAGCAGTTCTTC
few TRBJ2-2 TRBV20-1 NA CSANTGRSIRELFF TGCAGTGCTAATACGGGGCGGTCTATTAGGGAGCTGTTTTTT
many TRBJ1-2 TRBV7-8 NA CASSLGGRGTQLFANYGYTF TGTGCCAGCAGCTTGGGAGGCCGTGGGACACAGCTTTTTGCTAACTATGGCTACACCTTC
many TRBJ1-3 TRBV4-3 NA CASSQGTIGGNTIYF TGCGCCAGCAGCCAAGGTACGATTGGAGGAAACACCATATATTTT
many TRBJ2-2 TRBV3-1 NA CASSQLDSTGELFF TGTGCCAGCAGCCAATTGGACTCGACCGGGGAGCTGTTTTTT
NA TRBJ1-1 TRBV20-1 NA CSATSGSMNTEAFF TGCAGTGCTACGTCAGGGTCGATGAACACTGAAGCTTTCTTT
few TRBJ2-1 TRBV12-3/TRBV12-4 TRBD2 CASSLVAGGPDEQFF TGTGCCAGCAGTTTAGTAGCGGGAGGGCCAGATGAGCAGTTCTTC
NA TRBJ2-5 TRBV5-4 NA CASSRQDETQYF TGTGCCAGCAGCCGCCAAGACGAGACCCAGTACTTC
few TRBJ1-3 TRBV5-1 NA CASSLEVPVAGNTIYF TGCGCCAGCAGCTTGGAAGTGCCGGTGGCTGGAAACACCATATATTTT
few TRBJ2-3 TRBV20-1 NA CSVSGMRTAQYF TGCAGTGTATCTGGGATGCGGACTGCGCAGTATTTT
many TRBJ2-5 TRBV29-1 TRBD1 CSVPTGGQETQYF TGCAGCGTTCCCACAGGGGGGCAAGAGACCCAGTACTTC
NA TRBJ2-3 TRBV27 NA CTSSSFPGRGTDTQYF TGTACCAGCAGCTCTTTCCCGGGACGGGGCACAGATACGCAGTATTTT
NA TRBJ1-5 TRBV28 NA CASTSGQRNQPQHF TGTGCCAGCACCTCCGGACAGAGGAATCAGCCCCAGCATTTT
NA TRBJ2-1 TRBV5-4 TRBD2 CASSLGGGIYNEQFF TGTGCCAGCAGCTTGGGCGGGGGAATCTACAATGAGCAGTTCTTC
NA TRBJ2-1 TRBV6-2/TRBV6-3 NA CASSYSGGSDEQFF TGTGCCAGCAGTTACTCAGGAGGGTCCGATGAGCAGTTCTTC
few TRBJ1-1 TRBV14 NA CASSITGRGRNTEAFF TGTGCCAGCAGCATAACCGGACGGGGAAGGAACACTGAAGCTTTCTTT
NA TRBJ2-3 TRBV5-5 NA CASSRPASDTQYF TGTGCCAGCAGCCGCCCGGCATCAGATACGCAGTATTTT
few TRBJ2-1 TRBV5-1 NA CASSWGGQTYNEQFF TGCGCCAGCAGCTGGGGCGGACAGACCTACAATGAGCAGTTCTTC
NA TRBJ2-5 TRBV4-1 TRBD1 CASSQEGTVQETQYF TGCGCCAGCAGCCAAGAAGGGACAGTCCAAGAGACCCAGTACTTC
few TRBJ1-1 TRBV11-1 TRBD1 CASKGDPGQGDGNTEAFF TGTGCCAGCAAAGGGGATCCGGGACAGGGGGACGGGAACACTGAAGCTTTCTTT
NA TRBJ2-5 TRBV7-2 NA CASSLREQTQYF TGTGCCAGCAGCTTACGAGAGCAGACCCAGTACTTC
many TRBJ2-7 TRBV12-3/TRBV12-4 NA CASSLNPSYEQYF TGTGCCAGCAGTTTAAACCCCTCCTACGAGCAGTACTTC
many TRBJ2-1 TRBV29-1 NA CSFLVGSNEQFF TGCAGCTTCTTAGTGGGGAGTAATGAGCAGTTCTTC
NA TRBJ1-6 TRBV5-1 TRBD1 CASSPRDRGEGPYNSPLHF TGCGCCAGCAGCCCCCGGGACAGGGGAGAAGGTCCGTATAATTCACCCCTCCACTTT
NA TRBJ2-7 TRBV12-3/TRBV12-4 NA CASSLGTAVQYF TGTGCCAGCAGTTTAGGGACAGCCGTACAGTACTTC
few TRBJ2-5 TRBV6-1 TRBD2 CASTRAGKETQYF TGTGCCAGCACTAGAGCGGGGAAAGAGACCCAGTACTTC
many TRBJ2-1 TRBV18 TRBD1 CASSSGQGASNEQFF TGTGCCAGCTCATCGGGACAGGGAGCAAGCAATGAGCAGTTCTTC
few TRBJ2-2 TRBV4-2 NA CASSQESGTNTGELFF TGTGCCAGCAGCCAAGAATCCGGGACGAACACCGGGGAGCTGTTTTTT
many TRBJ2-1 TRBV15 NA CATSSGTLGAYNEQFF TGTGCCACCAGCAGTGGGACACTAGGTGCCTACAATGAGCAGTTCTTC
NA TRBJ1-4 TRBV5-1 NA CASSSEGHGDEKLFF TGCGCCAGCAGCTCGGAGGGACATGGGGATGAAAAACTGTTTTTT
NA TRBJ2-7 TRBV20-1 TRBD2 CSALPGTRAYEQYF TGCAGTGCGCTACCCGGGACTAGAGCCTACGAGCAGTACTTC
many TRBJ2-1 TRBV18 TRBD2 CASSPGTSSYNEQFF TGTGCCAGCTCCCCAGGGACTAGTTCTTACAATGAGCAGTTCTTC
many TRBJ2-3 TRBV6-5 TRBD2 CASSYGGGITTDTQYF TGTGCCAGCAGTTACGGGGGGGGTATCACCACAGATACGCAGTATTTT
NA TRBJ2-1 TRBV4-1 TRBD2 CASSQGILAAAYNEQFF TGCGCCAGCAGCCAAGGTATACTAGCGGCGGCCTACAATGAGCAGTTCTTC
NA TRBJ2-1 TRBV10-3 NA CAISDRGLKEWEQFF TGTGCCATCAGTGATCGTGGACTGAAGGAGTGGGAGCAGTTCTTC
few TRBJ2-3 TRBV20-1 TRBD2 CSASPTSGTDTQYF TGCAGTGCTAGTCCGACTAGCGGCACAGATACGCAGTATTTT
few TRBJ2-7 TRBV6-2/TRBV6-3 NA CASSSRGRNEQYF TGTGCCAGCAGTTCCAGGGGAAGGAACGAGCAGTACTTC
NA TRBJ1-5 TRBV11-2 TRBD1 CASSGTGNNQPQHF TGTGCCAGCAGCGGGACAGGGAACAATCAGCCCCAGCATTTT
many TRBJ2-1 TRBV2 NA CASTPQRDYSYNEQFF TGTGCCAGCACCCCCCAGAGAGACTATTCCTACAATGAGCAGTTCTTC